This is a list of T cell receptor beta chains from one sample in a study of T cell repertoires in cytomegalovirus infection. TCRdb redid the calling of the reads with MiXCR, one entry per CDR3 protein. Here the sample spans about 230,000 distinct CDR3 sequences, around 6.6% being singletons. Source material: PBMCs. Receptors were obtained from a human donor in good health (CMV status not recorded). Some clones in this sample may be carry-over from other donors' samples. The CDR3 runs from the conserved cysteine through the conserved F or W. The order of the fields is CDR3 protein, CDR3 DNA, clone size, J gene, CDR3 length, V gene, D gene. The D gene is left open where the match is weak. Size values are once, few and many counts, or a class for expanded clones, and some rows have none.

CASSPGLVGGLYF TGTGCCAGCAGCCCAGGACTAGTGGGGGGGCTGTATTTT many TRBJ2-3 13 TRBV28 NA
CASSEFREAFF TGTGCCAGCAGTGAATTCAGGGAGGCTTTCTTT many TRBJ1-1 11 TRBV25-1 NA
CASSTTYTEAFF TGTGCCAGCAGTACGACTTACACTGAAGCTTTCTTT many TRBJ1-1 12 TRBV6-2/TRBV6-3 NA
CASSVGVGGELFF TGTGCCAGCAGCGTAGGGGTGGGCGGGGAGCTGTTTTTT NA TRBJ2-2 13 TRBV9 NA
CASSNIYRGNNTEAFF TGTGCCAGCAGTAACATTTACAGGGGAAACAACACTGAAGCTTTCTTT many TRBJ1-1 16 TRBV12-3/TRBV12-4 TRBD1
CSARGTSGGIVETQYF TGCAGTGCCCGCGGGACTAGCGGGGGGATTGTGGAGACCCAGTACTTC NA TRBJ2-5 16 TRBV20-1 TRBD2
CSVESLAGAGETQYF TGCAGCGTTGAATCCCTAGCGGGGGCGGGAGAGACCCAGTACTTC many TRBJ2-5 15 TRBV29-1 TRBD2
CASSSTGNSYNEQFF TGTGCCAGCAGCTCCACCGGGAACTCATACAATGAGCAGTTCTTC many TRBJ2-1 15 TRBV7-9 NA
CSVEVKGKNGYTF TGCAGCGTTGAAGTGAAGGGGAAAAATGGCTACACCTTC few TRBJ1-2 13 TRBV29-1 NA
CASRERRGYEQYF TGTGCCAGCAGAGAACGGCGGGGGTACGAGCAGTACTTC many TRBJ2-7 13 TRBV7-2 TRBD2
CASRRNIQTDGYGYTF TGTGCCAGTAGACGGAATATTCAGACAGACGGCTATGGCTACACCTTC many TRBJ1-2 16 TRBV19 NA
CASSLPPAADQPQHF TGTGCCAGCAGTTTACCCCCGGCAGCCGATCAGCCCCAGCATTTT many TRBJ1-5 15 TRBV28 NA
CASSFRTGTTYEQYF TGTGCCAGCAGCTTCCGGACAGGGACGACCTACGAGCAGTACTTC many TRBJ2-7 15 TRBV7-2 TRBD1
CSASSGAYTDTQYF TGCAGTGCTAGTTCAGGGGCGTACACAGATACGCAGTATTTT many TRBJ2-3 14 TRBV20-1 NA
CASRGQGVRTEAFF TGTGCCAGCAGGGGACAGGGGGTTCGCACTGAAGCTTTCTTT many TRBJ1-1 14 TRBV25-1 TRBD1
CASSPSGQSNTEAFF TGTGCCAGCAGCCCTAGTGGACAGTCGAACACTGAAGCTTTCTTT many TRBJ1-1 15 TRBV9 NA
CSASTGMSNQPQHF TGCAGTGCGAGTACAGGGATGAGCAATCAGCCCCAGCATTTT few TRBJ1-5 14 TRBV20-1 NA
CASSVGPSAGVEKLFF TGTGCCAGCAGCGTCGGCCCCAGTGCAGGGGTAGAAAAACTGTTTTTT many TRBJ1-4 16 TRBV7-9 NA
CSASGQGGDTQYF TGCAGCGCCTCGGGACAGGGGGGTGATACGCAGTATTTT NA TRBJ2-3 13 TRBV29-1 TRBD1
CASSPDRGRTEAFF TGTGCCAGCAGTCCGGACAGGGGCAGAACTGAAGCTTTCTTT many TRBJ1-1 14 TRBV7-2 TRBD1
CASSQVQGAFNEQFF TGTGCCAGCAGCCAAGTACAGGGGGCGTTCAATGAGCAGTTCTTC NA TRBJ2-1 15 TRBV14 TRBD1
CASSTVPGSSYEQYF TGCGCCAGCAGCACCGTTCCAGGGTCCTCCTACGAGCAGTACTTC many TRBJ2-7 15 TRBV5-1 NA
CASSLEHGYNSPLHF TGTGCCAGCAGCTTAGAGCACGGGTATAATTCACCCCTCCACTTT NA TRBJ1-6 15 TRBV7-2 NA
CASSRGTPSYEQYF TGTGCCAGCAGTCGAGGGACGCCGAGCTACGAGCAGTACTTC many TRBJ2-7 14 TRBV12-3/TRBV12-4 NA
CASTKNGLASYEQYF TGTGCCAGCACTAAGAACGGACTAGCTAGCTACGAGCAGTACTTC many TRBJ2-7 15 TRBV6-2/TRBV6-3 TRBD2
CASSQSGGRCSYEQYF TGCGCCAGCAGTCAATCGGGCGGCAGGTGCTCCTACGAGCAGTACTTC few TRBJ2-7 16 TRBV23-1 NA
CASSPQLAGTDTQYF TGTGCCAGCAGTCCCCAACTAGCTGGCACAGATACGCAGTATTTT many TRBJ2-3 15 TRBV12-3/TRBV12-4 NA
CASGEPGANVLTF TGTGCCAGCGGGGAGCCTGGGGCCAACGTCCTGACTTTC many TRBJ2-6 13 TRBV28 NA
CASSLGPREAGNTIYF TGTGCCAGCAGCTTAGGCCCCCGGGAGGCTGGAAACACCATATATTTT many TRBJ1-3 16 TRBV7-2 NA
CSARWNGADTQYF TGCAGTGCTAGATGGAACGGCGCAGATACGCAGTATTTT many TRBJ2-3 13 TRBV20-1 NA
CASSFADTASGNTIYF TGTGCCAGCAGCTTCGCAGACACCGCCTCTGGAAACACCATATATTTT many TRBJ1-3 16 TRBV6-6 NA
CASSRNSGGPSYNEQFF TGTGCCAGTAGTAGGAATAGCGGGGGGCCCTCCTACAATGAGCAGTTCTTC NA TRBJ2-1 17 TRBV19 TRBD2
CASSLMGEGEKLFF TGTGCCAGCAGCTTGATGGGAGAAGGGGAAAAACTGTTTTTT many TRBJ1-4 14 TRBV5-5 NA
CASSPSTGGLGGNEQFF TGTGCCAGCAGCCCAAGTACCGGGGGCCTTGGGGGCAATGAGCAGTTCTTC many TRBJ2-1 17 TRBV7-2 NA
CASGRQGKDGEKLFF TGTGCCAGCGGACGGCAGGGGAAGGATGGTGAAAAACTGTTTTTT many TRBJ1-4 15 TRBV27 NA
CTSSLYHGTEANVQFF TGTACCAGCAGCTTGTACCACGGGACGGAAGCCAATGTGCAGTTCTTC NA TRBJ2-1 16 TRBV7-2 NA
CASSVASQGRGRNTEAFF TGTGCCAGCAGCGTAGCTTCACAGGGGAGGGGACGAAACACTGAAGCTTTCTTT many TRBJ1-1 18 TRBV9 TRBD1
CASTWGVGGEQYF TGTGCCAGCACCTGGGGGGTAGGGGGAGAGCAGTACTTC few TRBJ2-7 13 TRBV28 NA
CSVDRTGGGGELFF TGCAGCGTTGACAGGACAGGGGGAGGCGGGGAGCTGTTTTTT many TRBJ2-2 14 TRBV29-1 TRBD1
CASSSWGAAMNTEAFF TGTGCCAGCAGCTCCTGGGGTGCTGCTATGAACACTGAAGCTTTCTTT many TRBJ1-1 16 TRBV7-2 NA